Given below is one T cell receptor (beta chain) in context. The target antigen is unknown. CDR1 and CDR2 (germline): SGHNT, YYREEE (reference sequence). The CDR3 runs 14 residues. V gave up 1 base and J gave up 6 bases; unmatched junction bases: 5. This record comes from a study of cytomegalovirus exposure and HLA in healthy donors. Study-wide points: It emerged from a later analysis that several of the most significant clusters appeared to be linked to common viral pathogens. In a later analysis, V- and J-gene trimming of beta chains associated with a DCLRE1C missense variant, replicated independently.

Amplification used 60 Vbeta primers and 13 Jbeta primers. Produced via immunoSEQ multiplex PCR; TCRdb's table is partial and in-frame only. Here the sample spans 160,000 or so clones, 72% being singletons. This receptor was taken from a human donor in good health. Specimen: PBMCs. The chain is built from TRBV5-4 and TRBJ2-3; 7 nucleotides line up with TRBD1. In DNA, the CDR3 is TGTGCCAGCAGCTTGCGTCAGGGGGAGGATACGCAGTATTTT. Its translation is CASSLRQGEDTQYF.